One T cell receptor beta chain is described in this entry. The antigen is unknown. This sample is part of a study of brain T cells in children with intractable seizures. General study points: Only CDR3 sequence similarity suggested viral specificity, without known HCMV serostatus.

Sequencing was limited to surgery cases with top T cell transcript signatures in brain tissue. Before surgery, patients took at least one anti-epileptic drug. Some clones are missing from TCRdb's copy, which holds only in-frame ones; the method was immunoSEQ multiplex PCR. Here the sample spans 20,000 to 25,000 clones, roughly 94% being singletons. V shed 1 base and J shed 8 bases, with 13 bases lying between them. Germline CDR1 is SGHRS and CDR2 is YFSETQ. The CDR3 spans 14 residues. The sample was peripheral blood, taken at surgery. The rearrangement uses TRBV5-1 and TRBJ2-1; the D gene is possibly TRBD2 (6 bases). This TCR came from a boy younger than 18 with focal cortical dysplasia and intractable seizures. The DNA for the CDR3 is TGCGCCAGCAGCTTGCTCGGCGGGGCCGATGAGCAGTTCTTC. Amino acids: CASSLLGGADEQFF.